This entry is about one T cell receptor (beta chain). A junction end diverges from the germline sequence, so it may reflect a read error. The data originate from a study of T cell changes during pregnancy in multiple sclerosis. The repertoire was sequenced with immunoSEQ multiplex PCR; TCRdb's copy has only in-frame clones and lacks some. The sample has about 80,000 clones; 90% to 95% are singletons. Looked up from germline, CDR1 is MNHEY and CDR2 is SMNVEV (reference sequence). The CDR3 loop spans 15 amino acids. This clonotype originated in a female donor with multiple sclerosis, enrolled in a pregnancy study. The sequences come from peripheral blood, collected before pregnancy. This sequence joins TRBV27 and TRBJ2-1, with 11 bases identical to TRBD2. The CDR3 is CASTLKTSGVLEQFF. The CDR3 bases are TGTGCCAGCACTTTAAAGACTAGCGGGGTTCTTGAGCAGTTCTTC.